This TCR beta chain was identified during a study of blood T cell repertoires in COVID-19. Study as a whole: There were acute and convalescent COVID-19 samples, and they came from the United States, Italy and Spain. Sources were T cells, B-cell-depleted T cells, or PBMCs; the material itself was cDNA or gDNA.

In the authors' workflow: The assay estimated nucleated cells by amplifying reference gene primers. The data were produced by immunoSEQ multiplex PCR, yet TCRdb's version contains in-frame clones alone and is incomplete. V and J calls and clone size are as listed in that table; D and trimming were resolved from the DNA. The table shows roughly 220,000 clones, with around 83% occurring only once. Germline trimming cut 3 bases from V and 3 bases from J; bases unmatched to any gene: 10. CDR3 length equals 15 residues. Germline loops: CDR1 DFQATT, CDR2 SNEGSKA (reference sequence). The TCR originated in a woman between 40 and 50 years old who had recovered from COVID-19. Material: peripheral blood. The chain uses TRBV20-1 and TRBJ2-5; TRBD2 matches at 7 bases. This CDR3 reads CSASRGGGEEETQYF. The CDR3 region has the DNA TGCAGTGCTAGTCGGGGCGGGGGTGAGGAAGAGACCCAGTACTTC.